The source of this T cell receptor (beta chain) is a study of metastatic and nonmetastatic thyroid tumors (TCRdb year 2020). Some background on the complete study: Repertoires were compared across peripheral blood and tumor or nodule tissue samples from malignant and benign thyroid patients.

This clone was counted ten times or more. The target of this receptor is not known. The record has no base qualities; no much larger clone is one base away. Summary of the overall study and its limitations: In both blood and tumor samples, malignant tumors were reported to have significantly higher TCR beta diversity than benign nodules.

No treatment had been received by any patient before thyroid surgery. The study retrospectively analysed patient clinical samples collected from the early 2010s to the late 2010s using T-cell receptor beta sequencing. Receptor amplification or capture employed PCR. Sequencing took place on an Illumina HiSeq 4000. High-throughput sequencing was used to profile the TCR beta-chain CDR3 region of every patient. The original pipeline was this. Drawing on CDR3 differences between clinicopathological groups, the researchers built a classifier meant to tell apart patients with distant-metastatic papillary thyroid cancer. The Shannon index was used to assess repertoire diversity, and the Morisita-Horn index was used to assess tumor-blood repertoire similarity. TCRdb trimmed public reads at Q25 via fastp, called clones via MiXCR and kept in-frame beta chains. TCRdb, rather than the study authors, made the V and J calls. The sample contains about 69,000 clones, 14% of them found a single time. The ten most abundant clones make up just over 6.5% of the sample.

Inclusive of the bounding cysteine and phenylalanine, the CDR3 is 13 residues long. The sequence is cut down to CDR3 DNA, 39 bases in frame from base 1. The germline V gene supplies CDR1 MNHNS and CDR2 SASEGT. Clipping removes 6 bases from V and 2 bases from J, with 2 as the unmatched junction base count. Sequencing used blood. This sequence originates from a male donor with papillary thyroid cancer or a benign thyroid nodule (not recorded which). Some clones in this sample may be carry-over from other donors' samples. The chain employs TRBV6-1 and TRBJ2-7; 9 of the junction bases match TRBD2. The nucleotides are TGTGCCAGCAGGACTAGCGGAGCCTACGAGCAGTACTTC. It encodes CASRTSGAYEQYF.